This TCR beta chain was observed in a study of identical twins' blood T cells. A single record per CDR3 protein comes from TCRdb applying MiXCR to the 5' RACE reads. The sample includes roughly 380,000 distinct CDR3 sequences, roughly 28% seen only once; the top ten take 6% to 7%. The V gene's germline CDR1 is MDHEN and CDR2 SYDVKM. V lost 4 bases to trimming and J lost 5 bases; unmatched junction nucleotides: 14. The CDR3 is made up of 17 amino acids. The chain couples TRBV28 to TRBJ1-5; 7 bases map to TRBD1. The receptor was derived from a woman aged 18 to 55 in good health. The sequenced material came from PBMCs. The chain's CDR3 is CASSSRQGPGLDQPQHF. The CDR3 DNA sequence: TGTGCCAGCAGTTCGAGACAGGGACCTGGGCTCGATCAGCCCCAGCATTTT. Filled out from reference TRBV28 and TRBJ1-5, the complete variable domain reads DVKVTQSSRYLVKRTGEKVFLECVQDMDHENMFWYRQDPGLGLRLIYFSYDVKMKEKGDIPEGYSVSREKKERFSLILESASTNQTSMYLCASSSRQGPGLDQPQHFGDGTRLSIL.